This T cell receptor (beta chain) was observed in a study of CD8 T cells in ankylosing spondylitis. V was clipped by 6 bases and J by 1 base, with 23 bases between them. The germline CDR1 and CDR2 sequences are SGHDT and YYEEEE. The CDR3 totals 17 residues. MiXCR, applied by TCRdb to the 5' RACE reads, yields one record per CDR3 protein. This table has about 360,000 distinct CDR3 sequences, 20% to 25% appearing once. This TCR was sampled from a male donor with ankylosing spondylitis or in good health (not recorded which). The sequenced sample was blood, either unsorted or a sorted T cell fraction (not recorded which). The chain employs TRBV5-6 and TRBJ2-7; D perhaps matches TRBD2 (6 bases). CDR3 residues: CASTYLRRGESSYEQYF. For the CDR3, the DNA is TGTGCCAGCACCTATCTGCGCCGCGGGGAGTCTTCCTACGAGCAGTACTTC.